This T cell receptor (beta chain) was sequenced for a study of shared clonotypes between healthy human individuals. The data were produced by immunoSEQ multiplex PCR, yet TCRdb's version contains in-frame clones alone and is incomplete. The profile covers 2.5 million or so clones, with 90% to 95% appearing a single time and over 0.12% taken by the ten largest. The J segment lost 3 bases and the V segment lost 4 bases, leaving 7 bases of the junction unmatched. The length of the CDR3 is 15 residues. Germline CDR1 SGHTA, CDR2 FQGNSA. The material sequenced was naive CD4+ T cells sorted from blood. Stated subset: CD45RA+ positively selected. The J gene is TRBJ2-7, the V gene TRBV7-2, with TRBD1 matching over 9 bases. This clonotype was obtained from a man between 18 and 29 years old in good health. CDR3 sequence: CASSSAGTGFYEQYF. The DNA for the CDR3 is TGTGCCAGCAGCTCGGCCGGGACAGGGTTCTACGAGCAGTACTTC.